These 14 T cell receptor beta chains originate from one sample sequenced in a study of T cell responses to AZD1222 COVID-19 vaccine. Only in-frame clones appear in the TCRdb table, and some are missing; sequencing was by immunoSEQ multiplex PCR. This sample has 44,000 or so clones, with 80% found just once. Specimen: peripheral blood, collected 28 days after the second dose of the MenACWY control vaccine. These receptors were obtained from an adult who received the MenACWY meningococcal vaccine as a control.

The chain combines TRBV30 with TRBJ2-2; 7 positions agree with TRBD1. The J segment lost 3 bases and the V segment lost 0 bases, leaving 7 bases of the junction unmatched. Germline V CDR1 and CDR2: GTSNPN, SVGIG (reference sequence). The CDR3 is made up of 16 amino acids. The CDR3: CAWSVLKGQDTGELFF. The DNA of the CDR3 is TGTGCCTGGAGTGTCCTGAAAGGACAGGACACCGGGGAGCTGTTTTTT.

The rearrangement uses TRBV19 and TRBJ1-1; D is unclear. The length of the CDR3 is 12 residues. With 3 bases removed from V and 0 bases from J, the gap between germline ends came to 2 bases. The V gene's germline CDR1 is LNHDA and CDR2 SQIVND (reference sequence). The CDR3 loop is CASSIVNTEAFF. DNA for the CDR3: TGTGCCAGTAGTATTGTGAACACTGAAGCTTTCTTT.

The V and J genes are TRBV20-1 and TRBJ2-3; unclear D gene. V was trimmed by 5 bases and J by 8 bases, leaving 11 bases between them. The CDR3 length is 11 residues. From germline, CDR1 is DFQATT and CDR2 SNEGSKA (reference sequence). CDR3 sequence: CSADIRGTQYF. The CDR3 region has the DNA TGCAGTGCTGATATTAGAGGTACGCAGTATTTT.

The gene calls are TRBV10-3 and TRBJ1-1; D ambiguous. V lost 4 bases to trimming and J lost 4 bases, with 10 bases between them. The length of the CDR3 is 13 residues. CDR1 and CDR2 (germline): ENHRY, SYGVKD. The CDR3 loop is CAISGDLFTEAFF. The CDR3 bases are TGTGCCATCAGTGGAGACTTATTCACTGAAGCTTTCTTT.

The DNA of the CDR3 is TGTGCCACCGCCGGGCGATCTCGCACCGGGGAGCTGTTTTTT. This translates into CATAGRSRTGELFF. The chain combines TRBV10-3 with TRBJ2-2; D unresolved. In germline, CDR1 is ENHRY, CDR2 SYGVKD. The CDR3 runs 14 residues. V lost 10 bases, J lost 4 bases, and 16 bases lay in between.

This clone has only one observation. The chain combines TRBV5-8 with TRBJ2-7, with a tentative D call TRBD1 (5 bases). CDR3 length equals 15 residues. V lost 3 bases, J lost 3 bases, and 16 bases lay in between. The germline CDR1 and CDR2 sequences are SGHTS and YDEGEE. The CDR3 nucleotides are TGTGCCAGCAGCTCCAGGGCAGAACCCCGCTACGAGCAGTACTTC. It translates to CASSSRAEPRYEQYF.

This clone has a single count. The chain couples TRBV19 to TRBJ1-5, with D unresolved. Germline values: CDR1 LNHDA, CDR2 SQIVND (reference sequence). V lost 1 base, J lost 6 bases, and 7 bases lay in between. This CDR3 contains 13 residues. In DNA form, the CDR3 reads TGTGCCAGTAGTATAGGAGGAAGTCAGCCCCAGCATTTT. Protein sequence: CASSIGGSQPQHF.

The chain links TRBV18 to TRBJ1-1; no clear D. V was cut by 0 bases and J by 7 bases, with 6 bases left in between. Germline V gene data show CDR1 as KGHSH and CDR2 as LQKENI. CDR3 length equals 12 residues. Here the CDR3 reads CASSPPMGEAFF. The CDR3, as DNA: TGTGCCAGCTCACCACCGATGGGTGAAGCTTTCTTT.

V and J are TRBV10-3 and TRBJ2-5; D not resolved. Trimming left V 0 bases short and J 1 base short, with 6 bases between. CDR3 length equals 14 residues. Germline V lookup: CDR1 ENHRY, CDR2 SYGVKD. The CDR3 region is CAISESGSQETQYF. The CDR3 DNA is TGTGCCATCAGTGAGTCGGGAAGCCAAGAGACCCAGTACTTC.

This sequence joins TRBV18 and TRBJ2-7, with TRBD1 identical over 9 bases. V lost 2 bases to trimming and J lost 3 bases; unmatched junction nucleotides: 29. The CDR3 sequence is 23 residues long. The germline gives CDR1 KGHSH, CDR2 LQKENI. CDR3 DNA: TGTGCCAGCTCACCAGGCGGGACAGGGTACCACAGTGTGGAACCCCCCAAGAGCTACGAGCAGTACTTC. Translated: CASSPGGTGYHSVEPPKSYEQYF.

This clone was detected only a few times. V is TRBV2 and J is TRBJ1-1, with a tentative D call TRBD1 (5 bases). Trimming cost V 3 bases and J 1 base, with 9 bases left between them. CDR3 length: 14 residues. Germline V lookup: CDR1 SNHLY, CDR2 FYNNEI. The CDR3 is CASSERGKNTEAFF. CDR3 DNA: TGTGCCAGCAGTGAGCGGGGGAAGAACACTGAAGCTTTCTTT.

The rearrangement joins TRBV6-2 or TRBV6-3 to TRBJ1-5, with no clear D. Per the germline V gene, CDR1 is MNHEY and CDR2 is SVGEGT. The CDR3 extends over 16 amino acids. V lost 2 bases to trimming and J lost 0 bases, with 11 bases between them. CDR3 sequence (DNA): TGTGCCAGCAGTTACGGATGGTACGATAGCAATCAGCCCCAGCATTTT. Protein: CASSYGWYDSNQPQHF.

This sequence joins TRBV9 and TRBJ2-5, with D hard to call. V lost 3 bases and J lost 5, with 17 bases in between. CDR3 length equals 15 residues. Germline values: CDR1 SGDLS, CDR2 YYNGEE. This chain's CDR3 is CASSAGPALSETQYF. CDR3 DNA sequence: TGTGCCAGCAGCGCCGGACCCGCCTTATCGGAGACCCAGTACTTC.

The chain links TRBV28 to TRBJ1-1; TRBD1 is a possible D gene (6 bases). CDR3 length equals 14 residues. Germline loops: CDR1 MDHEN, CDR2 SYDVKM. V lost 5 bases, J lost 6 bases, and 16 bases lay in between. This chain's CDR3 is CASSRSGHHAEAFF. The CDR3 DNA sequence: TGTGCCAGCAGTAGATCGGGACATCACGCTGAAGCTTTCTTT.